The following is a T cell receptor (beta chain) sequence with its context. Its antigen is not yet known. No quality values exist for individual bases; no much larger clone is one base distant. This entry comes from a study of molecular identifiers for immune sequencing clone quantification (dated by TCRdb to the late 2010s). In terms of the full investigation: For a replicate experiment, the RNA from either about 20,000 or 100,000 naive CD8 T cells was divided into five aliquots, and four of those aliquots went on to sequencing. CD8 T cells were used in a methods study to benchmark molecular-identifier clustering-based TCR repertoire sequencing (MIDCIRS) and TCR RNA copy counting. What the research found in general, with its limitations: When barcode sub-clustering was omitted, TCR diversity was inflated by chimeric consensus sequences, with chimeras reaching as high as 47%. In CMV-specific effector cells, clones with more than 20 RNA copies accounted for over 97% of molecules, whereas in naive cells such clones accounted for under 1%. Spiked-in Jurkat TCR RNA equal to a single cell's worth was reported to be detectable even within one million naive CD8 T cells. About 3 recovered TCR RNA copies per cell were obtained by modeling, versus approximately 9 by digital PCR, implying a capture efficiency of 30% to 35%. Highly expanded clone sizes could be underestimated if identical TCR molecules share a barcode. Naive libraries contained spiked-in Jurkat TCR RNA (approximately nine copies' worth), which is not part of the donor repertoire.

Its CDR3 holds 16 amino acids, cysteine through phenylalanine. Of the read, only the CDR3 DNA is kept; its 48 bases are in frame from base 1. V is pared back by 3 bases and J by 0 bases, with 13 bases lying between the germline termini. Based on the germline V gene (reference sequence), the CDR1 and CDR2 sequences are LNHDA and SQIVND. Libraries of naive CD8 T cells were built from about 20,000 to 1,000,000 sorted cells, with 10%, 30% or 50% of the purified RNA used. Naive CD8 T cells were FACS-sorted as CD8+CD4-CCR7+CD45RA+ on a BD FACSAria II into RLT Plus buffer. To test detection sensitivity, Jurkat RNA equivalent to ten TCR copies was spiked into samples of roughly 17,000-1,000,000 naive CD8 T cells. Enrichment of CD8 T cells was performed with RosetteSep CD8+ T Cell Enrichment Cocktail and Ficoll-Paque, after which ACK red cell lysis was carried out. The library was generated by PCR. Sequencing instrument: NextSeq 500. Bulk TCR libraries were generated as previously described, with the TCR primers listed in Table S5 used. Total RNA was purified with the Qiagen AllPrep DNA/RNA kit. Before any analysis, reads coming from multiple sequencing runs of the same library were combined into one pool. In the source study's methods: Reads were retained only if their TCR constant sequence matched exactly, and those retained reads were trimmed to 150 nt and grouped according to their 12-nt molecular barcodes. Within each barcode group, reads were sub-clustered at a 15% Levenshtein threshold, and quality-weighted consensus sequences were built per RNA molecule. Non-functional sequences were excluded, and lower-count sequences lying one edit away from another sequence were also excluded. Based on fitting two negative binomial distributions, any barcode sub-cluster with under 20% of the maximum read count was discarded. TCRdb itself trimmed the public reads at Q25 with fastp, ran MiXCR and retained productive beta chains. Each record represents a unique CDR3 protein, reported with the most common genes and DNA among its rows. The V and J calls follow TCRdb's processing rather than the paper's. Here the sample has fewer than 350,000 distinct CDR3 sequences; under 25% occur a single time. The ten biggest clones cover 0.65% to 0.75% of the sample.

The source of this sequence is a human donor in good health. Some libraries in this study had Jurkat cell RNA spiked in. Sequencing input: naive CD8+ T cells from blood, with Jurkat cell RNA spiked in. Explained via the paper, the cell subset or site label denotes: FACS-sorted CD8+CD4-CCR7+CD45RA+ naive T cells. The V and J segments used are TRBV19 and TRBJ2-3; the D gene is unclear. This receptor carries the CDR3 CASSIRSDASTDTQYF. The nucleotides are TGTGCCAGTAGTATTCGTTCGGACGCGAGCACAGATACGCAGTATTTT.